Below, 21 T cell receptor beta chains from the same sample are listed, as sequenced in a study of CD8+ T cells in alopecia areata. Isolated RNA was reverse transcribed into cDNA used as the sequencing template. Assay used: immunoSEQ multiplex PCR; TCRdb lists only in-frame clones, some missing. This sample has fewer than 150,000 clones, with less than 45% found just once. The sample consisted of CD4+ T cells sorted from blood. The receptor set was obtained from a human donor with alopecia areata.

This chain connects TRBV7-2 to TRBJ1-1, with D hard to call. This CDR3 has 11 amino acids. V lost 6 bases and J lost 2, with 4 bases in between. Germline V gives CDR1 SGHTA, CDR2 FQGNSA. Here the CDR3 DNA reads TGTGCCAGCAGAGCAAACACTGAAGCTTTCTTT. Its translation: CASRANTEAFF.

This clone was counted between two and nine times. The J gene is TRBJ2-1, the V gene TRBV21-1; TRBD2 is the table's D call and was not checked against the DNA. TRBV21-1 is classified as a pseudogene. This CDR3 comprises 19 residues. CDR3 coding DNA: TGTGCCAGCAGCAAAGCAACGAACGGACTAGCGGGAGTTAGCAATGAGCAGTTCTTC. Its translation is CASSKATNGLAGVSNEQFF.

Only one count was recorded for this clone. The chain couples TRBV29-1 to TRBJ1-1; weak D call: TRBD1 (5 bases). Deletions cut 7 bases from V and 4 bases from J, with 16 bases between. Per germline, CDR1 SQVTM and CDR2 ANQGSEA. There are 13 residues in the CDR3. The CDR3 region has the DNA TGCAGCGCCGCGGAGGGACTCGGCACTGAAGCTTTCTTT. Amino acid sequence: CSAAEGLGTEAFF.

This chain joins TRBV27 and TRBJ2-7; TRBD1 might be the D (5 bases). Germline CDR1 MNHEY, CDR2 SMNVEV (reference sequence). The CDR3 length is 13 residues. Trimming removed 3 bases from V and 2 bases from J, with 8 bases in between. The CDR3 spells CASSFGQAYEQYF. The CDR3 nucleotides are TGTGCCAGCAGTTTTGGACAAGCCTACGAGCAGTACTTC.

This clone was found a few times. The V call is TRBV19, the J call TRBJ2-7; TRBD2 matches at 10 bases. Germline V gene sequence: CDR1 LNHDA, CDR2 SQIVND (reference sequence). CDR3 size: 16 residues. The ends lost 3 bases at V and 5 bases at J; junction bases unmatched: 10. CDR3 nucleotide sequence: TGTGCCAGTAGTATGGTGGGACTAGCGTCTGAGAACGAGCAGTACTTC. It specifies CASSMVGLASENEQYF.

V usage is TRBV9 and J usage is TRBJ2-1; TRBD2 matches 8 bases. Trimming took 4 bases from V and 4 from J; bases not matched to a gene: 4. The CDR3 spans 14 residues. Germline V gene data show CDR1 as SGDLS and CDR2 as YYNGEE. The CDR3 sequence: CASSFSGGYNEQFF. For the CDR3, the DNA is TGTGCCAGCAGCTTCTCGGGAGGGTACAATGAGCAGTTCTTC.

The genes are TRBV5-1 and TRBJ1-3, with D unresolved. The CDR3 has 14 amino acids. Trimming took off 3 bases at V and 0 bases at J, with 7 bases between the two ends. In germline, CDR1 is SGHRS, CDR2 YFSETQ. The CDR3, as DNA: TGCGCCAGCAGCTCGGGAGCCTCTGGAAACACCATATATTTT. Its protein product is CASSSGASGNTIYF.

The chain joins TRBV29-1 to TRBJ2-1; the D is unclear. The V gene's germline CDR1 is SQVTM and CDR2 ANQGSEA. V lost 6 bases and J 0 bases, leaving 12 bases between the germline ends. The CDR3 covers 14 residues. The CDR3 reads CSVDVPSSYNEQFF. CDR3 DNA sequence: TGCAGCGTAGACGTCCCGAGCTCCTACAATGAGCAGTTCTTC.

The rearrangement uses TRBV2 and TRBJ2-3, with TRBD2 matching 12 bases. Unmatched junction bases numbered 3, after V lost 2 bases and J lost 3 bases. The CDR3 has 16 residues. Germline CDR1 and CDR2: SNHLY and FYNNEI. CDR3 region: CASSERLAGVTDTQYF. CDR3 DNA sequence: TGTGCCAGCAGTGAACGACTAGCGGGGGTTACAGATACGCAGTATTTT. The full variable domain, with the rest looked up from reference TRBV2 and TRBJ2-3, is EPEVTQTPSHQVTQMGQEVILRCVPISNHLYFYWYRQILGQKVEFLVSFYNNEISEKSEIFDDQFSVERPDGSNFTLKIRSTKLEDSAMYFCASSERLAGVTDTQYFGPGTRLTVL.

The chain employs TRBV7-2 and TRBJ2-3; TRBD2 might be the D (5 bases). CDR1 and CDR2 from the germline V gene are SGHTA and FQGNSA. Deletions cut 2 bases from V and 2 bases from J, with 11 bases between. The CDR3 runs 15 residues. This CDR3 is CASSLPRAPTDTQYF. DNA for the CDR3: TGTGCCAGCAGCTTACCGAGGGCACCCACAGATACGCAGTATTTT.

This clone occurred a few times. The V gene is TRBV29-1, the J gene TRBJ1-5; the D is unclear. The CDR3 has 10 amino acids. Trimming took 7 bases from V and 8 from J, leaving 9 bases between them. Germline lookup yields CDR1 SQVTM and CDR2 ANQGSEA. For the CDR3, the DNA is TGCAGCGCCGCAATAAAGCCCCAGCATTTT. Amino acids: CSAAIKPQHF.

The J gene is TRBJ1-1, the V gene TRBV29-1; D is undetermined. The CDR3 consists of 14 residues. The germline V gene has CDR1 SQVTM and CDR2 ANQGSEA. V was trimmed by 5 bases and J by 1 base, leaving 14 bases between them. Written as DNA, the CDR3 is TGCAGCGTTCGGCAAACGGGATCGAACACTGAAGCTTTCTTT. Protein product: CSVRQTGSNTEAFF.

J is TRBJ2-4 and V is TRBV5-1, with D possibly TRBD2 on 6 matching bases. V dropped 0 bases and J dropped 4 bases, with 11 bases sitting between them. Germline V gene data show CDR1 as SGHRS and CDR2 as YFSETQ. The CDR3 spans 15 residues. In DNA, the CDR3 is TGCGCCAGCAGCTTGGTTTCGGGAGCGAAAAACATTCAGTACTTC. Amino acids: CASSLVSGAKNIQYF.

This clone was recorded once. The chain couples TRBV20-1 to TRBJ2-7, with D hard to call. The CDR3 extends over 11 amino acids. V lost 6 bases and J lost 4, with 10 bases in between. Germline CDR1 reads DFQATT; CDR2 reads SNEGSKA (reference sequence). Here the CDR3 reads CSASGYYEQYF. The CDR3 bases are TGCAGTGCCAGTGGCTATTACGAGCAGTACTTC.

This clone was observed a few times. V and J are TRBV29-1 and TRBJ2-1, with a tentative D call TRBD1 (6 bases). The CDR3 is 15 residues long. CDR1 is SQVTM, CDR2 ANQGSEA, per germline. Trimming pared 6 bases from V and 0 bases from J, leaving 15 bases between. The CDR3: CSVGQGPSSYNEQFF. DNA for the CDR3: TGCAGCGTGGGTCAGGGGCCGAGCTCCTACAATGAGCAGTTCTTC.

The V call is TRBV30, the J call TRBJ1-1; tentative D call: TRBD1 (5 bases). CDR1 and CDR2 from the germline V gene are GTSNPN and SVGIG (reference sequence). V gave up 0 bases and J gave up 1 base, with 9 bases separating them. The CDR3 is 14 residues long. The CDR3 reads CAWSVGQGNTEAFF. DNA for the CDR3: TGTGCCTGGAGTGTAGGGCAGGGGAACACTGAAGCTTTCTTT. The full variable domain, its missing parts supplied by reference TRBV30 and TRBJ1-1, is SQTIHQWPATLVQPVGSPLSLECTVEGTSNPNLYWYRQAAGRGLQLLFYSVGIGQISSEVPQNLSASRPQDRQFILSSKKLLLSDSGFYLCAWSVGQGNTEAFFGQGTRLTVV.

In its sample, this clone was seen a few times. This chain connects TRBV29-1 to TRBJ2-5; possibly TRBD2 for D (6 bases). This CDR3 is 14 amino acids long. The germline V gene has CDR1 SQVTM and CDR2 ANQGSEA. Between the trimmed V and J ends, which lost 5 bases and 1 base, there was a span of 14 bases. Here the CDR3 reads CSVSWAGGQETQYF. In nucleotides, the CDR3 is TGCAGCGTTTCGTGGGCCGGGGGCCAAGAGACCCAGTACTTC.

To note about this clone: At one end the junction does not follow the germline gene, possibly because of a read error. This chain joins TRBV29-1 and TRBJ2-4, with 7 bases aligning to TRBD1. Looked up from germline, CDR1 is SQVTM and CDR2 is ANQGSEA. The CDR3 contains 9 residues. For the CDR3, the DNA is TGCAGCGTCGACAGGGTCCATTGCTTC. It is translated as CSVDRVHCF.

The chain couples TRBV5-1 to TRBJ2-5; 11 nucleotides line up with TRBD1. This CDR3 has 15 amino acids. V dropped 3 bases and J dropped 5; count of bases not matched to a gene: 6. Germline loops: CDR1 SGHRS, CDR2 YFSETQ. CDR3 residues: CASSWTGGRGETQYF. Written as DNA, the CDR3 is TGCGCCAGCAGCTGGACAGGGGGCAGGGGCGAGACCCAGTACTTC. Based on the CDR3 plus reference TRBV5-1 and TRBJ2-5, the full variable domain is KAGVTQTPRYLIKTRGQQVTLSCSPISGHRSVSWYQQTPGQGLQFLFEYFSETQRNKGNFPGRFSGRQFSNSRSEMNVSTLELGDSALYLCASSWTGGRGETQYFGPGTRLLVL.

Only a few counts were recorded for this clone. V is TRBV19 and J is TRBJ2-1; TRBD2 matches at 9 bases. The CDR3 loop spans 15 amino acids. Losses at the gene ends were 11 bases for V and 2 bases for J; bases not matched to a gene: 10. Germline V CDR1 and CDR2: LNHDA, SQIVND (reference sequence). The CDR3 DNA follows: TGTGCCGTCGGCCCTCGACTAGCGGCCTACAATGAGCAGTTCTTC. Protein: CAVGPRLAAYNEQFF. Using reference TRBV19 and TRBJ2-1 for the parts outside the CDR3, the full variable domain is DGGITQSPKYLFRKEGQNVTLSCEQNLNHDAMYWYRQDPGQGLRLIYYSQIVNDFQKGDIAEGYSVSREKKESFPLTVTSAQKNPTAFYLCAVGPRLAAYNEQFFGPGTRLTVL.

The genes are TRBV27 and TRBJ1-6; D is possibly TRBD1 (5 bases). The germline V gene has CDR1 MNHEY and CDR2 SMNVEV (reference sequence). Trimming cost V 2 bases and J 10 bases, with 15 bases left between them. This CDR3 region has 15 residues. CDR3 in amino acids: CASSLRAGMNSPLHF. CDR3 coding DNA: TGTGCCAGCAGTTTACGTGCAGGGATGAACTCACCCCTCCACTTT.